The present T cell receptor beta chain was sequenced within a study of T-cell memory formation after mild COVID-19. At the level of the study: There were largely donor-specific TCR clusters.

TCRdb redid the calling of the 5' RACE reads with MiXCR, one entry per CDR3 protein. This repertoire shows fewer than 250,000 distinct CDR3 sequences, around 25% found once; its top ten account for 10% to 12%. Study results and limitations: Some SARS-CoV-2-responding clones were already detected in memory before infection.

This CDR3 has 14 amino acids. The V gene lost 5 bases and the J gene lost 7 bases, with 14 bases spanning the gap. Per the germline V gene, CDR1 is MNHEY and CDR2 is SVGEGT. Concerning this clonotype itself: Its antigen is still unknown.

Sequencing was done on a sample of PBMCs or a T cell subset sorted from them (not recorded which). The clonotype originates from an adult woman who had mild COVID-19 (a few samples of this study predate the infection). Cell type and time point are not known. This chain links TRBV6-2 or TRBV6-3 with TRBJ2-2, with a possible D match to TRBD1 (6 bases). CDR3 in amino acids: CASSRSGAGGELFF. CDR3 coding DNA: TGTGCCAGCAGTCGTTCAGGGGCTGGCGGGGAGCTGTTTTTT.